This TCR beta chain is from a study of T cell responses to AZD1222 COVID-19 vaccine. The data were produced by immunoSEQ multiplex PCR, yet TCRdb's version contains in-frame clones alone and is incomplete. The table has about 76,000 clones, over 60% seen once; the top ten hold roughly 29%. Overall study findings and caveats: The study found Spike-specific TCR breadth and depth rose after two AZD1222 doses.

V gave up 5 bases and J gave up 4 bases, with 14 bases separating them. The CDR3 spans 14 residues. The V gene's germline CDR1 is SEHNR and CDR2 FQNEAQ (reference sequence). Comment on this clone: The antigen is not known.

The source material was peripheral blood, sampled 28 days after the second dose of the MenACWY control vaccine. This chain joins TRBV7-9 and TRBJ2-5; D unclear. This receptor was identified in an adult who received the MenACWY meningococcal vaccine as a control. The CDR3 reads CASSRQTSRETQYF. DNA of the CDR3: TGTGCCAGCAGCCGTCAGACGAGCAGAGAGACCCAGTACTTC.